The T cell receptor beta chain described here comes from a study of blood T cell repertoires in COVID-19. The overall study: The United States, Italy and Spain provided the acute and convalescent COVID-19 samples. T cells, B-cell-depleted T cells, or PBMCs supplied cDNA or gDNA.

TCRdb's copy holds only in-frame clones and misses some; the assay was immunoSEQ multiplex PCR. The sample holds 200,000 to 250,000 clones; 84% are singletons and the top ten take 7.6%. This CDR3 comprises 15 residues. Germline V lookup: CDR1 MNHEY, CDR2 SVGAGI. The trim removed 6 bases at V and 4 bases at J, leaving 9 bases unmatched. This clonotype was sampled from a woman aged 50 to 65 with active or convalescent COVID-19. The J gene is TRBJ2-5, the V gene TRBV6-5, with TRBD1 matching over 9 bases. The sample comprised peripheral blood. CDR3 residues: CASRGGTGKLETQYF. CDR3 nucleotides: TGTGCCAGCAGGGGAGGGACAGGGAAACTAGAGACCCAGTACTTC.